The 22 T cell receptor beta chains in this list originate from one sample, sequenced in a study of shared clonotypes between healthy human individuals. The data were produced by immunoSEQ multiplex PCR, yet TCRdb's version contains in-frame clones alone and is incomplete. The table lists approximately 320,000 clones, about 74% of them singletons, with 10% to 13% in the top ten. The sequencing input was memory CD4+ T cells sorted from blood. Subset indicated: CD45RA-negative fraction. These receptors all come from a man aged 25 to 40 in good health.

J is TRBJ2-5 and V is TRBV7-2; the match to TRBD2 covers 7 bases. Germline lookup yields CDR1 SGHTA and CDR2 FQGNSA. This CDR3 has 15 amino acids. V dropped 2 bases and J dropped 5; count of bases not matched to a gene: 8. CDR3 sequence reads: CASSLMRLATETQYF. Written as DNA, the CDR3 is TGTGCCAGCAGCTTAATGCGACTAGCAACGGAGACCCAGTACTTC.

The chain is built from TRBV2 and TRBJ2-1; D is unclear. CDR3 length equals 15 residues. Germline values: CDR1 SNHLY, CDR2 FYNNEI. The germline V and J ends were trimmed by 0 bases and 6 bases, with 12 bases remaining between them. The CDR3 loop is CASSEALRVPNEQFF. CDR3 in DNA: TGTGCCAGCAGTGAAGCATTAAGGGTTCCCAATGAGCAGTTCTTC. Combining the CDR3 with reference TRBV2 and TRBJ2-1 gives the whole variable domain EPEVTQTPSHQVTQMGQEVILRCVPISNHLYFYWYRQILGQKVEFLVSFYNNEISEKSEIFDDQFSVERPDGSNFTLKIRSTKLEDSAMYFCASSEALRVPNEQFFGPGTRLTVL.

CDR3 protein: CASREEETQYF. The CDR3 region has the DNA TGTGCCAGCCGGGAGGAAGAGACCCAGTACTTC. The chain links TRBV6-6 to TRBJ2-5; 7 bases line up with TRBD2. V gave up 8 bases and J gave up 3 bases; unmatched junction bases: 0. In germline, CDR1 is MNHNY, CDR2 SVGAGI (reference sequence). The CDR3 runs 11 residues.

This clone was seen just once. The chain combines TRBV20-1 with TRBJ2-7, with unresolved D. Trimming left V 5 bases short and J 6 bases short, with 11 bases between. This CDR3 spans 11 amino acids. Per the germline V gene, CDR1 is DFQATT and CDR2 is SNEGSKA (reference sequence). In nucleotides, the CDR3 is TGCAGTGCTCCCCTGACCCCCGAGCAGTACTTC. Translating it yields CSAPLTPEQYF.

The genes are TRBV2 and TRBJ2-3, with 7 nucleotides matching TRBD2. Germline CDR1 SNHLY, CDR2 FYNNEI. Trimming cost V 11 bases and J 0 bases; bases outside gene matches: 8. This CDR3 has 14 amino acids. The CDR3 loop is CAGGSAGSTDTQYF. The DNA of the CDR3 is TGTGCCGGCGGGAGTGCAGGGAGCACAGATACGCAGTATTTT.

The chain couples TRBV19 to TRBJ1-2; weak D call: TRBD1 (5 bases). Trimming took 6 bases from V and 4 from J, leaving 15 bases between them. This CDR3 has 14 residues. Germline-derived CDR1 and CDR2 are LNHDA and SQIVND (reference sequence). The CDR3 here is CASSLQRGSYGYTF. CDR3 nucleotides: TGTGCCAGTAGCCTCCAGAGGGGATCCTATGGCTACACCTTC.

The genes are TRBV18 and TRBJ1-1, with D maybe TRBD1 (5 bases). V was cut by 6 bases and J by 4 bases, with 12 bases left in between. The CDR3 totals 13 residues. Per the germline V gene, CDR1 is KGHSH and CDR2 is LQKENI. The CDR3 here is CASSLDGGTEAFF. The CDR3 DNA is TGTGCCAGCTCCCTTGACGGGGGCACTGAAGCTTTCTTT.

The V gene is TRBV2, the J gene TRBJ1-5; 7 bases match TRBD1. The CDR3 spans 14 residues. Trimming took 4 bases from V and 7 from J; bases not matched to a gene: 7. Per the germline V gene, CDR1 is SNHLY and CDR2 is FYNNEI. The CDR3 DNA reads as TGTGCCAGCAGTGTGCAAGGGGGCAGACAGCCCCAGCATTTT. Its protein is CASSVQGGRQPQHF.

The chain combines TRBV6-1 with TRBJ2-1; TRBD2 aligns across 7 bases. The CDR3 has 15 amino acids. The J segment lost 6 bases and the V segment lost 4 bases, leaving 9 bases of the junction unmatched. CDR1 is MNHNS and CDR2 is SASEGT in the germline V gene. CDR3 in DNA: TGTGCCAGCAGTGTTGCGGGAGCGTTTGGCAATGAGCAGTTCTTC. Translation: CASSVAGAFGNEQFF.

The chain combines TRBV2 with TRBJ2-1; TRBD1 agrees at 8 bases. With V trimmed by 10 bases and J by 3 bases, 8 bases remained unmatched. The CDR3 is 14 residues long. Germline V gene lookup returns CDR1 SNHLY and CDR2 FYNNEI. CDR3 coding DNA: TGTGCCAACAACCGGGACAGGTACTACAATGAGCAGTTCTTC. Residues: CANNRDRYYNEQFF.

This sequence joins TRBV10-3 and TRBJ2-3, with a possible D match to TRBD2 (6 bases). The CDR3 runs 16 residues. V was shortened by 4 bases and J by 6 bases, with 20 bases between the two germline ends. Germline values: CDR1 ENHRY, CDR2 SYGVKD. CDR3 in DNA: TGTGCCATCAGTGGCCTTACTGGCGGGATGGGGGATACGCAGTATTTT. This codes for CAISGLTGGMGDTQYF.

The chain has TRBV18 and TRBJ1-4; D is unclear. V shed 6 bases and J shed 0 bases, with 8 bases lying between them. Germline CDR1 KGHSH, CDR2 LQKENI. The CDR3 has 14 amino acids. The chain's CDR3 is CASSPDATNEKLFF. The CDR3, as DNA: TGTGCCAGCTCCCCAGATGCAACTAATGAAAAACTGTTTTTT.

V gene TRBV5-6 combines with J gene TRBJ2-7, with D possibly matching TRBD2 (5 bases). Germline V gene sequence: CDR1 SGHDT, CDR2 YYEEEE. The CDR3 extends over 14 amino acids. V was shortened by 2 bases and J by 3 bases, with 12 bases between the two germline ends. This CDR3 reads CASSFGLDYYEQYF. The DNA of the CDR3 is TGTGCCAGCAGCTTTGGGCTCGACTACTACGAGCAGTACTTC.

This chain uses TRBV5-4 with TRBJ2-3, with TRBD2 matching over 8 bases. CDR1 is SGHNT and CDR2 is YYREEE in the germline V gene (reference sequence). The CDR3 spans 14 residues. The V segment lost 4 bases and the J segment 10 bases; nucleotides outside the gene matches: 11. The CDR3 is CASSGGTRVEAQYF. The DNA of the CDR3 is TGTGCCAGCAGCGGGGGGACTAGGGTTGAGGCGCAGTATTTT. The full variable domain, its missing parts supplied by reference TRBV5-4 and TRBJ2-3, is ETGVTQSPTHLIKTRGQQVTLRCSSQSGHNTVSWYQQALGQGPQFIFQYYREEENGRGNFPPRFSGLQFPNYSSELNVNALELDDSALYLCASSGGTRVEAQYFGPGTRLTVL.

The rearrangement uses TRBV27 and TRBJ1-3; no clear D. This CDR3 spans 15 amino acids. Deletions cut 2 bases from V and 8 bases from J, with 16 bases between. CDR1 is MNHEY, CDR2 SMNVEV, per germline (reference sequence). The CDR3 protein is CASSLGPHAGDTIYF. In DNA form, the CDR3 reads TGTGCCAGCAGTTTAGGTCCCCACGCCGGCGACACCATATATTTT.

This clone was recorded only once. The chain has TRBV7-8 and TRBJ2-7, with D unresolved. With 5 bases removed from V and 3 bases from J, the gap between germline ends came to 11 bases. Germline V gene lookup returns CDR1 SGHVS and CDR2 FQNEAQ. CDR3 length: 13 amino acids. The CDR3 spells CASSRPGGYEQYF. The CDR3 region has the DNA TGTGCCAGCAGCCGTCCGGGCGGCTACGAGCAGTACTTC.

This clone has only a few counts. J is TRBJ2-3 and V is TRBV11-2; no reliable D call. Germline V CDR1 and CDR2: SGHAT, FQNNGV. V gave up 5 bases and J gave up 5 bases, with 5 bases separating them. This CDR3 is 11 amino acids long. CDR3 loop: CASSLRDTQYF. CDR3 coding DNA: TGTGCCAGCAGCCTTCGAGATACGCAGTATTTT.

Notes on this clone: Distinct nucleotide sequences in the sample also encode this CDR3. V and J are TRBV18 and TRBJ2-2; no reliable D call. Germline V CDR1 and CDR2: KGHSH, LQKENI. V lost 0 bases and J 5 bases, leaving 7 bases between the germline ends. The CDR3 sequence is 14 residues long. The CDR3 nucleotides are TGTGCCAGCTCACCACCAGGTCGGACCGGGGAGCTGTTTTTT. Protein: CASSPPGRTGELFF.

The V and J genes are TRBV19 and TRBJ2-2; 8 positions match TRBD1. V dropped 4 bases and J dropped 7; count of bases not matched to a gene: 8. Germline V gene sequence: CDR1 LNHDA, CDR2 SQIVND (reference sequence). The CDR3 loop spans 15 amino acids. Here the CDR3 reads CASSTYRGKGGELFF. In nucleotides, the CDR3 is TGTGCCAGTAGTACCTACAGGGGGAAGGGCGGGGAGCTGTTTTTT. Using reference TRBV19 and TRBJ2-2 for the parts outside the CDR3, the full variable domain is DGGITQSPKYLFRKEGQNVTLSCEQNLNHDAMYWYRQDPGQGLRLIYYSQIVNDFQKGDIAEGYSVSREKKESFPLTVTSAQKNPTAFYLCASSTYRGKGGELFFGEGSRLTVL.

This clone was counted between two and nine times. The chain couples TRBV19 to TRBJ2-3, with 7 bases lining up with TRBD2. Trimming took 2 bases from V and 10 from J; bases not matched to a gene: 18. The CDR3 has 17 residues. CDR1 LNHDA and CDR2 SQIVND come from the germline V gene (reference sequence). DNA of the CDR3: TGTGCCAGTAGTATACGTTTGGTTCGGACTAGTGCCGGGTCGCAGTATTTT. The encoded protein is CASSIRLVRTSAGSQYF.

The chain couples TRBV14 to TRBJ2-1; 12 bases align to TRBD2. The J segment lost 9 bases and the V segment lost 3 bases, leaving 15 bases of the junction unmatched. Germline CDR1 reads SGHDN; CDR2 reads FVKESK. The CDR3 consists of 18 residues. The CDR3 region is CASSHGQVLAGGWGEQFF. The DNA for the CDR3 is TGTGCCAGCAGCCACGGACAGGTCCTAGCGGGAGGGTGGGGTGAGCAGTTCTTC. The whole variable domain, filled in from reference TRBV14 and TRBJ2-1, reads EAGVTQFPSHSVIEKGQTVTLRCDPISGHDNLYWYRRVMGKEIKFLLHFVKESKQDESGMPNNRFLAERTGGTYSTLKVQPAELEDSGVYFCASSHGQVLAGGWGEQFFGPGTRLTVL.

Concerning this clone itself: In the same sample, other DNA sequences code for this CDR3. The J gene is TRBJ2-7, the V gene TRBV11-2; no reliable D call. With 2 bases removed from V and 4 bases from J, the gap between germline ends came to 3 bases. Germline V gene sequence: CDR1 SGHAT, CDR2 FQNNGV. The CDR3 has 11 residues. The CDR3 bases are TGTGCCAGCAGCTTAAGGTACGAGCAGTACTTC. Its protein is CASSLRYEQYF.